These 9 T cell receptor beta chains share one sample of origin, sequenced in a study of OX40 agonist ivuxolimab in advanced cancers. Assay: immunoSEQ multiplex PCR; the TCRdb copy retains only in-frame clones and omits some. The sample contains 100,000 to 130,000 clones, under 95% of which appear only once. The sample consisted of CD4+ or CD8+ T cells sorted from blood, taken in a trial of the OX40 agonist ivuxolimab. The receptors originated from an adult with an advanced solid tumor such as melanoma, head and neck, liver or kidney cancer.

This chain joins TRBV6-1 and TRBJ1-6, with a weak D call TRBD1 (5 bases). Germline assignment: CDR1 MNHNS and CDR2 SASEGT. V was clipped by 5 bases and J by 8 bases, with 16 bases between them. This CDR3 region has 15 residues. CDR3 amino acids: CASSPHGGFDSPLHF. The CDR3 nucleotides read TGTGCCAGCAGTCCCCATGGGGGTTTTGATTCACCCCTCCACTTT.

This chain joins TRBV2 and TRBJ1-2; D is undetermined. Trimming removed 4 bases at V and 0 bases at J, with 12 bases between. CDR1 and CDR2 (germline): SNHLY, FYNNEI. The CDR3 covers 15 residues. Here the CDR3 reads CASSVMGEANYGYTF. The CDR3 nucleotides read TGTGCCAGCAGTGTGATGGGAGAAGCTAACTATGGCTACACCTTC.

The J gene is TRBJ1-5, the V gene TRBV7-3; D gene unclear. This CDR3 is 11 amino acids long. Between the trimmed V and J ends, which lost 5 bases and 11 bases, there was a span of 10 bases. Per germline, CDR1 SGHTA and CDR2 FQGTGA. The CDR3 loop reads CASSLCLSQHF. As DNA, the CDR3 is TGTGCCAGCAGCCTGTGCCTGTCCCAGCATTTT.

V is TRBV19 and J is TRBJ2-7; 9 positions agree with TRBD2. The V gene's germline CDR1 is LNHDA and CDR2 SQIVND (reference sequence). With V trimmed by 7 bases and J by 2 bases, 6 bases remained unmatched. The CDR3 has 14 residues. CDR3: CASKETSGTYEQYF. The CDR3 nucleotides are TGTGCCAGTAAGGAGACTAGCGGAACCTACGAGCAGTACTTC. The full variable domain, rest sourced from reference TRBV19 and TRBJ2-7, is DGGITQSPKYLFRKEGQNVTLSCEQNLNHDAMYWYRQDPGQGLRLIYYSQIVNDFQKGDIAEGYSVSREKKESFPLTVTSAQKNPTAFYLCASKETSGTYEQYFGPGTRLTVT.

This chain joins TRBV19 and TRBJ2-6; tentative D call: TRBD2 (6 bases). CDR3 length equals 17 residues. Per the germline V gene, CDR1 is LNHDA and CDR2 is SQIVND (reference sequence). Deletions cut 10 bases from V and 2 bases from J, with 21 bases between. DNA for the CDR3: TGTGCCACCAGTCTACGGGGGAAGGGGACTGGGGCCAACGTCCTGACTTTC. This sequence encodes CATSLRGKGTGANVLTF.

V usage is TRBV10-3 and J usage is TRBJ2-5; possibly TRBD1 or TRBD2 for D (5 bases each). With 8 bases removed from V and 5 bases from J, the gap between germline ends came to 15 bases. CDR1 is ENHRY, CDR2 SYGVKD, per germline. This CDR3 spans 13 amino acids. CDR3: CAIGALGVETQYF. For the CDR3, the DNA is TGTGCCATCGGGGCCCTCGGGGTGGAGACCCAGTACTTC.

The chain links TRBV5-1 to TRBJ2-5, with D uncertain. V gave up 4 bases and J gave up 2 bases, with 3 bases separating them. The CDR3 consists of 11 residues. CDR1 is SGHRS, CDR2 YFSETQ, per germline. The CDR3 loop is CASSAQETQYF. In nucleotides, the CDR3 is TGCGCCAGCAGCGCTCAAGAGACCCAGTACTTC.

The chain recombines TRBV18 with TRBJ2-5, with 7 bases lining up with TRBD1. The V gene end was trimmed by 5 bases and the J gene end by 0 bases; junction bases not matched to a gene: 3. Per germline, CDR1 KGHSH and CDR2 LQKENI. This CDR3 spans 14 amino acids. Written as DNA, the CDR3 is TGTGCCAGCTCAAAGACAGGGTACCAAGAGACCCAGTACTTC. This encodes CASSKTGYQETQYF.

This clone came up once. The V call is TRBV7-2, the J call TRBJ2-5; D uncertain. This CDR3 region has 14 residues. Trimming shortened V by 5 bases and J by 1 base, and 11 bases separated the two germline ends. The germline V gene has CDR1 SGHTA and CDR2 FQGNSA. CDR3 in DNA: TGTGCCAGCAGCCCGCAGATAGTCCAAGAGACCCAGTACTTC. This encodes CASSPQIVQETQYF.